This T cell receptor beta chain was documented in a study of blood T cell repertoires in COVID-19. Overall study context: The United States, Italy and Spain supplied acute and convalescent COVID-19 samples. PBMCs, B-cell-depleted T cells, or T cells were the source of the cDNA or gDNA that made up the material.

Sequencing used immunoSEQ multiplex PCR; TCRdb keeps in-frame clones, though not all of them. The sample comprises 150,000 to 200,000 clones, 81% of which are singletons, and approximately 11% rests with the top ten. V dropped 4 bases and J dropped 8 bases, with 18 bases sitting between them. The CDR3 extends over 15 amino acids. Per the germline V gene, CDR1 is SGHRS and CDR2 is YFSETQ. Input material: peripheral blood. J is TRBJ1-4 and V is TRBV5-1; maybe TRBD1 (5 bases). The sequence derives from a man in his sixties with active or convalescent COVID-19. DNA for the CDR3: TGCGCCAGCAGCCCGGGCGGGGGTACAGTCGAAAAACTGTTTTTT. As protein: CASSPGGGTVEKLFF.